This TCR beta chain was found in a study of T-cell memory formation after mild COVID-19. Study background: Clusters of TCRs were largely donor specific.

TCRdb fed the 5' RACE reads into MiXCR, producing one record per CDR3 protein. Of 450,000 or so distinct CDR3 sequences in the sample, around a quarter were seen once. CDR1 and CDR2 from the germline V gene are MNHEY and SVGEGT. The CDR3 is 14 residues long. Trimming shortened V by 8 bases and J by 6 bases, and 17 bases separated the two germline ends. Sequenced input: PBMCs or a T cell subset sorted from them (not recorded which). This chain uses TRBV6-2 or TRBV6-3 with TRBJ2-1; no firm D call. This receptor was taken from an adult woman who had mild COVID-19 (a few samples of this study predate the infection). Cell type and time point are not known. CDR3 sequence (DNA): TGTGCCAGCTACTCGCCGTCCAGGAGCAATGAGCAGTTCTTC. It is translated as CASYSPSRSNEQFF.